Described below is a single T cell receptor beta chain sequence and its context. This sample was taken from a study of blood T cell repertoires in COVID-19. Study overall: Material from acute and convalescent COVID-19 was sourced from the United States, Italy and Spain. From T cells, B-cell-depleted T cells, or PBMCs came the material, which was cDNA or gDNA.

Germline V lookup: CDR1 SNHLY, CDR2 FYNNEI. CDR3 length: 16 amino acids. J lost 5 bases, V lost 8 bases, and 12 bases had no gene match. Here immunoSEQ multiplex PCR was the method, and the copy in TCRdb shows in-frame clones only, minus some. Of approximately 62,000 clones in the sample, approximately 80% are singletons; the top ten hold around 14%. This TCR was recovered from an elderly man with acute or convalescent COVID-19. The chain joins TRBV2 to TRBJ1-6; 7 bases match TRBD1. The sequencing sample was made of peripheral blood. The CDR3 DNA reads TGTGCCAGCGGACAACAGGGGTTTAGGAATAATTCACCCCTCCACTTT. Protein: CASGQQGFRNNSPLHF.